This entry features one T cell receptor beta chain sequence. Its specificity is unknown. An assay was performed, and its level was deep. Method: immunoSEQ multiplex PCR; TCRdb's copy keeps in-frame clones and lacks some. The sample records 950,000 to 1,300,000 clones, more than 65% being singletons. The data originate from a study of shared clonotypes between healthy human individuals. Study results and limitations: The naive CD4 repertoires of a handful of donors were compared, and approximately 5% of clonotypes were shared. In this cohort, only blood was sampled, and tissue repertoires likely differ.

J lost 6 bases, V lost 3 bases, and 11 bases had no gene match. Germline V gene sequence: CDR1 MDHEN, CDR2 SYDVKM. The CDR3 totals 16 residues. Specimen: memory CD4+ T cells sorted from blood. The subset denotes: CD45RA-negative fraction. The chain carries TRBV28 and TRBJ2-7; TRBD1 aligns across 10 bases. The TCR originated in a man aged 18 to 29 in good health. CDR3 nucleotides: TGTGCCAGCAGTTTCGATTTCGGGACAGGGGTATCCGAGCAGTACTTC. Translating it yields CASSFDFGTGVSEQYF.